These 23 T cell receptor beta chains were all obtained from the same sample, sequenced in a study of blood T cell repertoires in COVID-19. Sequencing used immunoSEQ multiplex PCR; TCRdb keeps in-frame clones, though not all of them. The sample has 130,000 to 150,000 clones; around nine tenths are singletons. The source material was peripheral blood. The receptors originated from a human donor in a cohort sampled during active COVID-19.

The rearrangement uses TRBV30 and TRBJ1-5, with a weak D call TRBD1 (6 bases). There are 15 residues in the CDR3. V was trimmed by 0 bases and J by 3 bases, leaving 12 bases between them. Germline CDR1 is GTSNPN and CDR2 is SVGIG (reference sequence). CDR3 region: CAWSVARGYNQPQHF. Written as DNA, the CDR3 is TGTGCCTGGAGTGTGGCCAGGGGATACAATCAGCCCCAGCATTTT.

As concerns this clone: The sample contains more than one DNA sequence encoding this CDR3. The chain has TRBV6-2 or TRBV6-3 and TRBJ1-5; TRBD1 is a possible D gene (5 bases). V was clipped by 2 bases and J by 7 bases, with 12 bases between them. The germline V gene encodes CDR1 MNHEY and CDR2 SVGEGT. The CDR3 runs 14 residues. CDR3: CASSYRGVGQPQHF. CDR3 DNA sequence: TGTGCCAGCAGTTACCGGGGGGTCGGACAGCCCCAGCATTTT.

V is TRBV15 and J is TRBJ2-7, with TRBD1 as a possible D gene (5 bases). CDR3 length: 15 amino acids. V shed 5 bases and J shed 6 bases, with 20 bases lying between them. Per the germline V gene, CDR1 is LNHNV and CDR2 is YYDKDF (reference sequence). CDR3 amino acids: CATSRTDSIVREQYF. As DNA, the CDR3 is TGTGCCACCAGCCGAACCGACAGTATCGTCCGCGAGCAGTACTTC.

The chain carries TRBV7-6 and TRBJ2-5, with TRBD2 as a possible D gene (6 bases). The V end was cut by 5 bases, the J end by 0 bases, with 13 bases between. CDR3 size: 15 residues. CDR1 and CDR2 (germline): SGHVS, FNYEAQ. CDR3 DNA sequence: TGTGCCAGCAGCCGATTAGGACTAAACCAAGAGACCCAGTACTTC. As protein: CASSRLGLNQETQYF.

The rearrangement joins TRBV2 to TRBJ1-2; weak D call: TRBD1 (6 bases). Trimming shortened V by 2 bases and J by 4 bases, and 11 bases separated the two germline ends. The CDR3 spans 14 residues. CDR1 is SNHLY and CDR2 is FYNNEI in the germline V gene. CDR3 nucleotide sequence: TGTGCCAGCAGTGAACTAAAGGACAGCTATGGCTACACCTTC. Translating gives CASSELKDSYGYTF. Filled out from reference TRBV2 and TRBJ1-2, the complete variable domain reads EPEVTQTPSHQVTQMGQEVILRCVPISNHLYFYWYRQILGQKVEFLVSFYNNEISEKSEIFDDQFSVERPDGSNFTLKIRSTKLEDSAMYFCASSELKDSYGYTFGSGTRLTVV.

The J gene is TRBJ2-7, the V gene TRBV6-5; 9 nucleotides agree with TRBD1. CDR3 length: 15 amino acids. Germline lookup yields CDR1 MNHEY and CDR2 SVGAGI. The CDR3 is CASWDPDRGSYEQYF. The CDR3 DNA follows: TGTGCTTCCTGGGATCCGGACAGGGGATCCTACGAGCAGTACTTC.

The rearrangement joins TRBV5-4 to TRBJ1-4; no firm D call. This CDR3 region has 15 residues. V dropped 1 base and J dropped 1 base, with 8 bases sitting between them. Germline V lookup: CDR1 SGHNT, CDR2 YYREEE (reference sequence). The CDR3 sequence is CASSLREGTNEKLFF. The CDR3, as DNA: TGTGCCAGCAGCTTGAGAGAGGGAACTAATGAAAAACTGTTTTTT.

The table lists this clone with a count of one. V gene TRBV19 combines with J gene TRBJ1-4; D gene unclear. V lost 5 bases to trimming and J lost 0 bases, with 16 bases between them. This CDR3 has 17 amino acids. Germline V gene lookup returns CDR1 LNHDA and CDR2 SQIVND (reference sequence). This CDR3 is CASSPDPGMATNEKLFF. DNA for the CDR3: TGTGCCAGTAGTCCAGACCCCGGGATGGCAACTAATGAAAAACTGTTTTTT.

As concerns this clone: Relative to the germline gene, one junction end is altered; a read error may explain this. V is TRBV13 and J is TRBJ2-1; D might be TRBD1 or TRBD2, each matching 6 bases. Per germline, CDR1 PRHDT and CDR2 FYEKMQ (reference sequence). This CDR3 has 13 amino acids. For the CDR3, the DNA is TGTGCCAGCAGATTAGGGGGGAGGAATGAGCAGTTCTTC. Residues: CASRLGGRNEQFF.

This clone was detected a few times. The chain combines TRBV11-1 with TRBJ2-7, with 7 bases identical to TRBD1. V shed 1 base and J 3 bases; nucleotides not matched to a gene: 3. The germline CDR1 and CDR2 sequences are SGHAT and FQDESV (reference sequence). The CDR3 runs 14 residues. CDR3 in DNA: TGTGCCAGCAGCTTAGGAGCAGGGGGCTACGAGCAGTACTTC. Translated, it gives CASSLGAGGYEQYF. The variable domain in full, completed from reference TRBV11-1 and TRBJ2-7, reads EAEVAQSPRYKITEKSQAVAFWCDPISGHATLYWYRQILGQGPELLVQFQDESVVDDSQLPKDRFSAERLKGVDSTLKIQPAELGDSAMYLCASSLGAGGYEQYFGPGTRLTVT.

The rearrangement links TRBV4-2 to TRBJ1-3; TRBD1 is a possible D gene (5 bases). This CDR3 spans 15 amino acids. The germline gives CDR1 LGHNA, CDR2 YNFKEQ. V was trimmed by 1 base and J by 3 bases, leaving 10 bases between them. The CDR3 region is CASSQVAGVGNTIYF. The DNA of the CDR3 is TGTGCCAGCAGCCAAGTTGCGGGGGTTGGAAACACCATATATTTT.

The chain recombines TRBV29-1 with TRBJ2-3; a weak D match, TRBD1 (6 bases). Germline V gene data show CDR1 as SQVTM and CDR2 as ANQGSEA. V was trimmed by 8 bases and J by 1 base, leaving 13 bases between them. The CDR3 totals 13 residues. CDR3 DNA: TGCAGCTCCCTTGAGGGGGGCACAGATACGCAGTATTTT. As protein: CSSLEGGTDTQYF.

The chain links TRBV7-2 to TRBJ2-5, with TRBD2 matching over 14 bases. Germline V gene data show CDR1 as SGHTA and CDR2 as FQGNSA. V shed 3 bases, J shed 2 bases, and the junction held 5 bases outside the gene matches. The CDR3 totals 17 residues. CDR3 nucleotide sequence: TGTGCCAGCAGCTTTGGACTAGCGGGGGGCCTACAAGAGACCCAGTACTTC. It encodes CASSFGLAGGLQETQYF.

The V and J genes are TRBV7-9 and TRBJ1-2; D uncertain. The CDR3 sequence is 12 residues long. The V end was cut by 6 bases, the J end by 1 base, with 6 bases between. Germline V lookup: CDR1 SEHNR, CDR2 FQNEAQ (reference sequence). CDR3 sequence: CASSDYNYGYTF. The CDR3 bases are TGTGCCAGCAGTGACTATAACTATGGCTACACCTTC.

The chain combines TRBV19 with TRBJ1-5, with a possible D match to TRBD1 (6 bases). Germline V lookup: CDR1 LNHDA, CDR2 SQIVND (reference sequence). V shed 4 bases and J shed 5 bases, with 24 bases lying between them. The CDR3 spans 18 residues. The CDR3 is CASSNPLIDRGGDQPQHF. In DNA, the CDR3 is TGTGCCAGTAGTAACCCCCTAATCGACAGAGGGGGGGATCAGCCCCAGCATTTT.

On this clone itself: Distinct nucleotide sequences in the sample also encode this CDR3. CDR3 DNA sequence: TGTGCCAGCAGCTTAGGCGGGGGAAGCACAGATACGCAGTATTTT. It translates to CASSLGGGSTDTQYF. The V gene is TRBV11-3, the J gene TRBJ2-3; TRBD2 aligns across 7 bases. Looked up from germline, CDR1 is SGHNT and CDR2 is YENEEA. This CDR3 is built from 15 residues. With V trimmed by 1 base and J by 0 bases, 1 base remained unmatched.

The chain uses TRBV3-1 (or the pseudogene TRBV3-2) and TRBJ2-1; 7 bases align to TRBD1. V gave up 1 base and J gave up 13 bases; unmatched junction bases: 7. This CDR3 spans 13 amino acids. Germline lookup yields CDR1 LGHDT and CDR2 YNNKEL (reference sequence). The CDR3 here is CASSQGVRDRQFF. In nucleotides, the CDR3 is TGTGCCAGCAGCCAAGGTGTCCGGGACAGACAGTTCTTC.

This clone was recorded once. The genes are TRBV4-3 and TRBJ1-5; D is undetermined. The ends were cut back, 1 base at V and 4 bases at J, with 11 bases in the middle. The germline CDR1 and CDR2 sequences are LGHNA and YSLEER. The CDR3 is 15 amino acids. CDR3 DNA sequence: TGCGCCAGCAGCCAAGTTACCGGGTCAAATCAGCCCCAGCATTTT. Translation gives CASSQVTGSNQPQHF.

The CDR3 sequence: CASIWAGQETQYF. The CDR3 region has the DNA TGTGCCAGCATTTGGGCGGGCCAAGAGACCCAGTACTTC. The rearrangement links TRBV2 to TRBJ2-5; the D gene is possibly TRBD2 (5 bases). V lost 7 bases, J lost 1 base, and 10 bases lay in between. Germline CDR1 reads SNHLY; CDR2 reads FYNNEI. The CDR3 totals 13 residues.

In the case of this clone: The junction departs from germline at one end; a sequencing error may be responsible. This chain joins TRBV2 and TRBJ1-1, with TRBD1 matching 9 bases. Germline V gene data show CDR1 as SNHLY and CDR2 as FYNNEI. The CDR3 spans 14 residues. The CDR3 is CASSRDRVNTETFF. CDR3 coding DNA: TGTGCCAGCAGCAGGGACAGGGTAAACACTGAAACTTTCTTT.

The J gene is TRBJ2-5, the V gene TRBV27; the D gene is possibly TRBD1 (8 bases). V dropped 6 bases and J dropped 6 bases, with 20 bases sitting between them. Germline CDR1 is MNHEY and CDR2 is SMNVEV (reference sequence). This CDR3 spans 15 amino acids. Written as DNA, the CDR3 is TGTGCCAGCAGCCACCGGACAGGGAGGGAAAAGACCCAGTACTTC. Protein product: CASSHRTGREKTQYF.

The rearrangement links TRBV7-3 to TRBJ1-2, with unresolved D. Deletions cut 5 bases from V and 6 bases from J, with 13 bases between. Germline V gene lookup returns CDR1 SGHTA and CDR2 FQGTGA. The CDR3 loop spans 13 amino acids. CDR3 amino acids: CASSPGRLNGYTF. The CDR3 coding sequence is TGTGCCAGCAGCCCTGGGAGGTTGAATGGCTACACCTTC.

CDR3 nucleotides: TGTGCCAGCAGTGGGCAGGGGGCGTTTACCGGGGAGCTGTTTTTT. The encoded protein is CASSGQGAFTGELFF. The chain carries TRBV2 and TRBJ2-2; 8 nucleotides agree with TRBD1. Unmatched junction bases numbered 6, after V lost 4 bases and J lost 5 bases. The CDR3 has 15 residues. CDR1 and CDR2 (germline): SNHLY, FYNNEI.